The clone carrying this T cell receptor beta chain was counted a few times. Its antigen remains unknown. The sample comes from a study of cytomegalovirus exposure and HLA in healthy donors. Study conclusions and caveats: In an earlier analysis, productive rearrangement rates for most beta V segments clustered near 87% or 30%.

PCR used 60 Vbeta primers and 13 Jbeta primers. Measured with immunoSEQ multiplex PCR; TCRdb has only the in-frame clones, and not every one. The sample has around 140,000 clones, about three quarters seen once. Germline loops: CDR1 SEHNR, CDR2 FQNEAQ (reference sequence). The CDR3 contains 13 residues. V shed 4 bases and J shed 6 bases, with 9 bases lying between them. The rearrangement joins TRBV7-9 to TRBJ2-2, with D possibly being TRBD1 (6 bases). The sample was PBMCs. The clonotype originates from a man aged 45 to 65 in good health and CMV-seropositive. DNA of the CDR3: TGTGCCAGCAGCTCTCGACAGGCCGGGGAGCTGTTTTTT. Translation gives CASSSRQAGELFF.